These 2 T cell receptor beta chains were sequenced from one sample in a study of blood T cell repertoires in COVID-19. Some clones are missing from TCRdb's copy, which holds only in-frame ones; the method was immunoSEQ multiplex PCR. The repertoire has 55,000 to 80,000 clones, over 75% of them found once; the top ten carry less than 2.5%. Input material: peripheral blood. Source of these receptors: a human donor in a cohort sampled during active COVID-19.

The chain carries TRBV5-1 and TRBJ2-7, with 10 bases that match TRBD2. The CDR3 extends over 15 amino acids. The germline CDR1 and CDR2 sequences are SGHRS and YFSETQ. After removal of 4 bases from V and 2 bases from J, the junction contained 6 bases not matched to a gene. For the CDR3, the DNA is TGCGCCAGCAGCGTACTAGCGGGACCGACCTACGAGCAGTACTTC. Translation gives CASSVLAGPTYEQYF.

This sequence joins TRBV11-2 and TRBJ1-1; weak D call: TRBD1 (5 bases). Deletions cut 1 base from V and 1 base from J, with 7 bases between. This CDR3 is 14 amino acids long. Germline-derived CDR1 and CDR2 are SGHAT and FQNNGV. The CDR3 loop reads CASSLGTRNTEAFF. CDR3 sequence (DNA): TGTGCCAGCAGCTTAGGGACAAGGAACACTGAAGCTTTCTTT.